The 7 T cell receptor beta chains below come from one sample, sequenced in a study of T cell responses to AZD1222 COVID-19 vaccine. Data came from immunoSEQ multiplex PCR; TCRdb stores just in-frame clones and leaves some out. The sample yields 130,000 to 150,000 clones, roughly nine tenths seen once. This specimen consisted of peripheral blood, obtained 28 days after the second AZD1222 dose. These receptor sequences come from an adult who received the AZD1222 COVID-19 vaccine.

This chain links TRBV24-1 with TRBJ2-3; D uncertain. CDR3 length: 15 amino acids. CDR1 is KGHDR and CDR2 is SFDVKD in the germline V gene. V was clipped by 2 bases and J by 1 base, with 9 bases between them. In DNA form, the CDR3 reads TGTGCCACCAGTGATTCCGGGCTACGCACAGATACGCAGTATTTT. Its protein is CATSDSGLRTDTQYF.

Points on this clone: The sample carries other DNA sequences with the same CDR3. The CDR3 region is CASSLGQGNTEAFF. DNA of the CDR3: TGTGCCAGCAGCTTGGGACAGGGGAACACTGAAGCTTTCTTT. This chain links TRBV7-9 with TRBJ1-1, with TRBD1 identical over 9 bases. CDR3 size: 14 residues. The V and J ends lost 3 bases and 1 base, in that order; junction bases with no gene match: 0. CDR1 SEHNR and CDR2 FQNEAQ come from the germline V gene (reference sequence).

This chain links TRBV6-1 with TRBJ2-2, with 10 bases lining up with TRBD2. Germline V gene sequence: CDR1 MNHNS, CDR2 SASEGT. CDR3 length equals 17 residues. Trimming took 2 bases from V and 5 from J; bases not matched to a gene: 8. The CDR3 sequence: CASSESGAGGRTGELFF. The CDR3 DNA reads TGTGCCAGCAGTGAATCTGGAGCGGGGGGGCGAACCGGGGAGCTGTTTTTT.

The rearrangement joins TRBV27 to TRBJ2-2, with unresolved D. The V end lost 2 bases, the J end lost 1 base, and 14 bases lay between the germline ends. Per germline, CDR1 MNHEY and CDR2 SMNVEV (reference sequence). The CDR3 consists of 17 residues. CDR3 in DNA: TGTGCCAGCAGTTTAATTGGCATCGGCATGAACACCGGGGAGCTGTTTTTT. It translates to CASSLIGIGMNTGELFF.

This sequence joins TRBV19 and TRBJ1-5; the match to TRBD1 covers 9 bases. The CDR3 length is 15 residues. Trimming cost V 5 bases and J 7 bases; bases outside gene matches: 9. Germline values: CDR1 LNHDA, CDR2 SQIVND (reference sequence). CDR3: CASSVGTGTFQPQHF. As DNA, the CDR3 is TGTGCCAGTAGTGTCGGGACAGGGACTTTCCAGCCCCAGCATTTT.

The gene calls are TRBV4-1 and TRBJ1-1; 8 nucleotides agree with TRBD1. Germline loops: CDR1 MGHRA, CDR2 YSYEKL. J lost 11 bases, V lost 1 base, and 6 bases had no gene match. The CDR3 is 13 amino acids. CDR3 amino acids: CASSQVGQGFAFF. The DNA for the CDR3 is TGCGCCAGCAGCCAAGTTGGACAGGGTTTCGCTTTCTTT.

This clone showed up just once. The chain has TRBV5-6 and TRBJ1-1; TRBD1 aligns across 9 bases. CDR1 and CDR2 from the germline V gene are SGHDT and YYEEEE. V was pared by 0 bases and J by 4 bases, with 4 bases of the junction left unmatched. The CDR3 runs to 15 residues. CDR3 in amino acids: CASSLGLTGGTEAFF. For the CDR3, the DNA is TGTGCCAGCAGCTTGGGGTTGACAGGGGGCACTGAAGCTTTCTTT.